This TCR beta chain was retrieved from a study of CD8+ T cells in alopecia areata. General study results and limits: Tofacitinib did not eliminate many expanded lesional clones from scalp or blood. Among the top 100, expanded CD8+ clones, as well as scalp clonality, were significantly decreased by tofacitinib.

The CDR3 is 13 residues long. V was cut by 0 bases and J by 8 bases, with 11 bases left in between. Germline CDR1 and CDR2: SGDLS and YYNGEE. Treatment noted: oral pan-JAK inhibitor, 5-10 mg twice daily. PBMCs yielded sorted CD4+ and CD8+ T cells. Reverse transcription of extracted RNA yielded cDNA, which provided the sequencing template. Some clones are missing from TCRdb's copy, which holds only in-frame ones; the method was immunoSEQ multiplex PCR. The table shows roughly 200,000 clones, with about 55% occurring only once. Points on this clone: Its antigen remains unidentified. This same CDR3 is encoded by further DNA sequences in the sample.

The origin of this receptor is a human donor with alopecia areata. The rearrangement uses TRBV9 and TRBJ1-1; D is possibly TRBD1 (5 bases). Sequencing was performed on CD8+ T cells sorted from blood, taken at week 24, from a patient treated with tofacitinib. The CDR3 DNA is TGTGCCAGCAGCGTAGGTACCGGGGGAGAAGCTTTCTTT. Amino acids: CASSVGTGGEAFF.